These 21 T cell receptor beta chains came from one sample sequenced in a study of shared clonotypes between healthy human individuals. The protocol was immunoSEQ multiplex PCR, while the TCRdb copy is restricted to in-frame clones and leaves out a portion. The sample includes some 2,500,000 clones, roughly 93% of them seen just once. The specimen sequenced was naive CD4+ T cells from PBMCs. Described subset: CD45RA+ positively selected. Receptors were obtained from a man aged 18 to 30 in good health. Some clones in this sample may be carry-over from other donors' samples.

The chain employs TRBV7-2 and TRBJ2-3, with a possible D match to TRBD1 (6 bases). Germline lookup yields CDR1 SGHTA and CDR2 FQGNSA. This CDR3 contains 16 residues. V was clipped by 6 bases and J by 0 bases, with 16 bases between them. CDR3 amino acids: CASRPTGKLSTDTQYF. In nucleotides, the CDR3 is TGTGCCAGCAGACCAACAGGGAAACTTAGCACAGATACGCAGTATTTT.

This clone showed up just a few times. This rearrangement joins TRBV5-5 to TRBJ1-2; the match to TRBD1 covers 8 bases. In germline, CDR1 is SGHKS, CDR2 YYEKEE (reference sequence). CDR3 length: 13 residues. J gave up 13 bases and V 0 bases, and 8 bases lay outside the gene matches. The CDR3 reads CASSLDGAGGITF. DNA of the CDR3: TGTGCCAGCAGCTTGGACGGTGCAGGGGGCATCACCTTC.

To note about this clone: At one end, the junction sequence differs from germline, possibly due to a read error. The V and J genes are TRBV2 and TRBJ1-4; perhaps TRBD1 as D (5 bases). Germline values: CDR1 SNHLY, CDR2 FYNNEI. The CDR3 runs 13 residues. The CDR3 spells CASIEQANEKLFF. CDR3 in DNA: TGTGCCAGCATTGAACAGGCTAATGAAAAACTGTTTTTT.

This clone was recorded once. The chain has TRBV11-2 and TRBJ1-5; 12 bases agree with TRBD1. The CDR3 spans 15 residues. The germline V gene encodes CDR1 SGHAT and CDR2 FQNNGV. Unmatched junction bases numbered 6, after V lost 5 bases and J lost 7 bases. This chain's CDR3 is CASSALGTGGQPQHF. The CDR3 DNA reads TGTGCCAGCAGCGCCCTCGGGACAGGGGGCCAGCCCCAGCATTTT.

This chain joins TRBV4-2 and TRBJ2-4; the D gene is possibly TRBD2 (5 bases). Trimming shortened V by 8 bases and J by 8 bases, and 16 bases separated the two germline ends. The CDR3 extends over 13 amino acids. Germline-derived CDR1 and CDR2 are LGHNA and YNFKEQ. The CDR3 region has the DNA TGTGCCAGCCGCCCTGGTTCAGCGGACATTCAGTACTTC. Residues: CASRPGSADIQYF.

This chain connects TRBV7-8 to TRBJ1-6, with a possible D match to TRBD1 (5 bases). The V gene's germline CDR1 is SGHVS and CDR2 FQNEAQ. The CDR3 covers 17 residues. V was pared by 3 bases and J by 8 bases, with 20 bases between. The CDR3 loop reads CASSFRTGPSSYSPLHF. CDR3 nucleotide sequence: TGTGCCAGCAGCTTTCGCACAGGTCCTAGTTCATATTCACCCCTCCACTTT. The full variable domain, completed using reference TRBV7-8 and TRBJ1-6, is GAGVSQSPRYKVAKRGQDVALRCDPISGHVSLFWYQQALGQGPEFLTYFQNEAQLDKSGLPSDRFFAERPEGSVSTLKIQRTQQEDSAVYLCASSFRTGPSSYSPLHFGNGTRLTVT.

The J gene is TRBJ1-5, the V gene TRBV30, with 8 bases that match TRBD1. V dropped 2 bases and J dropped 6; count of bases not matched to a gene: 6. CDR3 length: 14 residues. Germline V gene lookup returns CDR1 GTSNPN and CDR2 SVGIG (reference sequence). The CDR3, as DNA: TGTGCCTGGAGTTCGGACAGGGCGGTTCAGCCCCAGCATTTT. Protein sequence: CAWSSDRAVQPQHF. Variable domain in full (rest from reference TRBV30 and TRBJ1-5): SQTIHQWPATLVQPVGSPLSLECTVEGTSNPNLYWYRQAAGRGLQLLFYSVGIGQISSEVPQNLSASRPQDRQFILSSKKLLLSDSGFYLCAWSSDRAVQPQHFGDGTRLSIL.

This clone was detected once. The chain employs TRBV10-1 and TRBJ2-5; weak D call: TRBD2 (5 bases). Germline assignment: CDR1 WNHNN and CDR2 SYGVQD (reference sequence). This CDR3 has 13 residues. The V and J ends lost 0 bases and 3 bases respectively, with 5 bases between them. CDR3: CASSESGEETQYF. The CDR3 coding sequence is TGCGCCAGCAGTGAGTCGGGAGAAGAGACCCAGTACTTC.

The chain uses TRBV6-6 and TRBJ2-3; D is possibly TRBD2 (6 bases). V was cut by 6 bases and J by 6 bases, with 13 bases left in between. This CDR3 comprises 13 residues. From germline, CDR1 is MNHNY and CDR2 SVGAGI (reference sequence). CDR3 sequence (DNA): TGTGCCAGCAGGGCGGGACGAACGGATACGCAGTATTTT. It is translated as CASRAGRTDTQYF.

The chain has TRBV5-1 and TRBJ2-1; a possible D gene is TRBD1 (5 bases). V dropped 6 bases and J dropped 6 bases, with 16 bases sitting between them. Germline V gene lookup returns CDR1 SGHRS and CDR2 YFSETQ. The CDR3 has 14 residues. Here the CDR3 DNA reads TGCGCCAGCACCGTGGTCGGGCAGGGCAATGAGCAGTTCTTC. Translation gives CASTVVGQGNEQFF.

CDR3 nucleotides: TGCGCCAGCAGCTTAACAGGAGTGGGAGGCTACACCTTC. Translated: CASSLTGVGGYTF. V gene TRBV5-1 combines with J gene TRBJ1-2; maybe TRBD1 (5 bases). This CDR3 contains 13 residues. Per germline, CDR1 SGHRS and CDR2 YFSETQ. V lost 2 bases, J lost 8 bases, and 13 bases lay in between.

About this clone: Other nucleotide sequences in the sample specify the same CDR3. The chain combines TRBV15 with TRBJ2-3; no definite D call. The CDR3 has 12 residues. The germline V gene encodes CDR1 LNHNV and CDR2 YYDKDF (reference sequence). Deletions cut 1 base from V and 2 bases from J, with 1 base between. The CDR3 sequence is CATSRATDTQYF. CDR3 in DNA: TGTGCCACCAGCAGAGCCACAGATACGCAGTATTTT. The full variable domain, rest sourced from reference TRBV15 and TRBJ2-3, is DAMVIQNPRYQVTQFGKPVTLSCSQTLNHNVMYWYQQKSSQAPKLLFHYYDKDFNNEADTPDNFQSRRPNTSFCFLDIRSPGLGDTAMYLCATSRATDTQYFGPGTRLTVL.

As regards this clone: Other DNA sequences in the same sample also yield this CDR3. The rearrangement links TRBV28 to TRBJ2-3, with no clear D. This CDR3 has 13 residues. The V gene lost 2 bases and the J gene lost 0 bases, with 3 bases spanning the gap. Germline V gene lookup returns CDR1 MDHEN and CDR2 SYDVKM. For the CDR3, the DNA is TGTGCCAGCAGTTTACCCAGCACAGATACGCAGTATTTT. Translation gives CASSLPSTDTQYF.

The chain couples TRBV6-1 to TRBJ2-3; 10 positions agree with TRBD2. The germline V gene encodes CDR1 MNHNS and CDR2 SASEGT. The length of the CDR3 is 16 residues. V trimming: 4 bases; J trimming: 5 bases; junction bases outside the gene matches: 9. CDR3 DNA: TGTGCCAGCAGTGGGACTAGCGGAGGGGAGTTAGATACGCAGTATTTT. Its protein product is CASSGTSGGELDTQYF.

This chain connects TRBV10-3 to TRBJ2-7; perhaps TRBD2 as D (6 bases). Germline values: CDR1 ENHRY, CDR2 SYGVKD. This CDR3 contains 15 residues. V was pared by 0 bases and J by 4 bases, with 13 bases between. As DNA, the CDR3 is TGTGCCATCAGTGAGTCCGGGGGTCGCCGTTACGAGCAGTACTTC. It is translated as CAISESGGRRYEQYF.

The J gene is TRBJ2-3, the V gene TRBV27, with D possibly TRBD2 on 5 matching bases. The V gene's germline CDR1 is MNHEY and CDR2 SMNVEV (reference sequence). V was pared by 3 bases and J by 4 bases, with 14 bases between. The CDR3 runs 15 residues. CDR3 bases: TGTGCCAGCAGTTTCCCCCTTAGGAGGCCAGATACGCAGTATTTT. It encodes CASSFPLRRPDTQYF.

This chain links TRBV7-2 with TRBJ1-4; 10 nucleotides align to TRBD1. Germline CDR1 reads SGHTA; CDR2 reads FQGNSA. The length of the CDR3 is 16 residues. J was trimmed by 7 bases and V by 5 bases; bases with no gene match: 10. The CDR3 nucleotides are TGTGCCAGCAGCGAGGGACAGGGGAATATTGGTGAAAAACTGTTTTTT. Translated, it gives CASSEGQGNIGEKLFF.

This clone occurred a few times. The chain couples TRBV7-8 to TRBJ2-7; D gene uncertain. The CDR3 sequence is 11 residues long. V lost 1 base, J lost 4 bases, and 2 bases lay in between. CDR1 SGHVS and CDR2 FQNEAQ come from the germline V gene. CDR3 nucleotide sequence: TGTGCCAGCAGCTTAGAGTACGAGCAGTACTTC. This encodes CASSLEYEQYF.

The CDR3 DNA follows: TGTGCCAGCAGTTCCTTACAGGGCTCCGGGAACACTGAAGCTTTCTTT. It is translated as CASSSLQGSGNTEAFF. The chain links TRBV28 to TRBJ1-1, with a possible D match to TRBD1 (6 bases). CDR3 length equals 16 residues. CDR1 MDHEN and CDR2 SYDVKM come from the germline V gene. V gave up 4 bases and J gave up 1 base, with 16 bases separating them.

The chain recombines TRBV6-1 with TRBJ2-7; D ambiguous. The CDR3 has 12 amino acids. V was pared by 4 bases and J by 6 bases, with 10 bases between. Germline CDR1 and CDR2: MNHNS and SASEGT. CDR3 coding DNA: TGTGCCAGCAGTGGGTCCTTACTCGAGCAGTACTTC. It translates to CASSGSLLEQYF.

The chain combines TRBV2 with TRBJ1-4; D gene uncertain. V was cut by 5 bases and J by 8 bases, with 15 bases left in between. This CDR3 has 14 amino acids. Germline CDR1 reads SNHLY; CDR2 reads FYNNEI. The CDR3 coding sequence is TGTGCCAGCAGTATAACAGTTGAAGGCGAAAAACTGTTTTTT. Its translation is CASSITVEGEKLFF.